The 20 T cell receptor beta chains listed next were all sequenced from one sample in a study of T cell responses to AZD1222 COVID-19 vaccine. Data came from immunoSEQ multiplex PCR; TCRdb stores just in-frame clones and leaves some out. The sample consists of some 180,000 clones, approximately 89% of them appearing once. Material: peripheral blood, obtained 28 days after the second AZD1222 dose. These receptors were obtained from an adult who received the AZD1222 COVID-19 vaccine.

This sequence joins TRBV5-1 and TRBJ2-3; TRBD1 might be the D (6 bases). V was clipped by 5 bases and J by 4 bases, with 11 bases between them. CDR3 length equals 13 residues. Per the germline V gene, CDR1 is SGHRS and CDR2 is YFSETQ. The CDR3 DNA sequence: TGCGCCAGCAGGGTCCAGGGGCCAGATACGCAGTATTTT. Protein product: CASRVQGPDTQYF.

The V gene is TRBV6-2 or TRBV6-3, the J gene TRBJ2-1; TRBD1 aligns across 10 bases. Germline V gene lookup returns CDR1 MNHEY and CDR2 SVGEGT. CDR3 length equals 14 residues. The V and J ends lost 6 bases and 7 bases, in that order; junction bases with no gene match: 6. The CDR3 reads CASSRTGGLNEQFF. Written as DNA, the CDR3 is TGTGCCAGCAGCCGGACAGGGGGATTAAATGAGCAGTTCTTC.

The rearrangement links TRBV19 to TRBJ1-5; a possible D gene is TRBD1 (6 bases). The germline V and J ends were trimmed by 9 bases and 0 bases, with 12 bases remaining between them. Germline V CDR1 and CDR2: LNHDA, SQIVND (reference sequence). The CDR3 consists of 14 residues. CDR3 bases: TGTGCCAGCCGACAGGCTAATAGCAATCAGCCCCAGCATTTT. Its protein product is CASRQANSNQPQHF.

The V gene is TRBV7-9, the J gene TRBJ1-4; D unclear. The length of the CDR3 is 14 residues. The ends were cut back, 7 bases at V and 3 bases at J, with 12 bases in the middle. CDR1 and CDR2 from the germline V gene are SEHNR and FQNEAQ (reference sequence). As DNA, the CDR3 is TGTGCCAGCATTCAAGGCCGGGCTAATGAAAAACTGTTTTTT. Translated, it gives CASIQGRANEKLFF.

The V call is TRBV7-8, the J call TRBJ1-4; the match to TRBD1 covers 7 bases. Trimming at V came to 2 bases and at J to 5 bases, leaving 5 bases not matched to a gene. This CDR3 has 15 residues. Germline assignment: CDR1 SGHVS and CDR2 FQNEAQ. CDR3 region: CASSLNRGRNEKLFF. The CDR3 region has the DNA TGTGCCAGCAGCTTAAACAGGGGCCGCAATGAAAAACTGTTTTTT.

The chain is built from TRBV19 and TRBJ1-1, with D unclear. Trimming removed 7 bases at V and 0 bases at J, with 6 bases between. CDR3 length: 12 amino acids. The germline CDR1 and CDR2 sequences are LNHDA and SQIVND (reference sequence). The CDR3 sequence: CASTQMNTEAFF. CDR3 sequence (DNA): TGTGCCAGTACGCAAATGAACACTGAAGCTTTCTTT.

The rearrangement joins TRBV18 to TRBJ2-7; D gene unclear. This CDR3 comprises 11 residues. With 6 bases removed from V and 2 bases from J, the gap between germline ends came to 5 bases. Germline values: CDR1 KGHSH, CDR2 LQKENI. Here the CDR3 DNA reads TGTGCCAGCTCCCCTACCTACGAGCAGTACTTC. Translating gives CASSPTYEQYF.

The chain couples TRBV7-7 to TRBJ2-5; the D is unclear. Trimming shortened V by 11 bases and J by 2 bases, and 18 bases separated the two germline ends. The CDR3 loop spans 14 amino acids. Germline lookup yields CDR1 SSHAT and CDR2 FNYEAQ (reference sequence). Here the CDR3 reads CASSPPGLQETQYF. Here the CDR3 DNA reads TGTGCCTCAAGCCCCCCCGGTTTACAAGAGACCCAGTACTTC.

This chain joins TRBV7-2 and TRBJ2-7; D might be TRBD1 (7 bases). Germline V gene lookup returns CDR1 SGHTA and CDR2 FQGNSA. The V end lost 3 bases, the J end lost 1 base, and 13 bases lay between the germline ends. CDR3 length: 15 amino acids. The CDR3 spells CASSFRQGGSYEQYF. The CDR3 DNA reads as TGTGCCAGCAGCTTTCGACAGGGAGGTTCCTACGAGCAGTACTTC. The whole variable domain, remainder taken from reference TRBV7-2 and TRBJ2-7, is GAGVSQSPSNKVTEKGKDVELRCDPISGHTALYWYRQSLGQGLEFLIYFQGNSAPDKSGLPSDRFSAERTGGSVSTLTIQRTQQEDSAVYLCASSFRQGGSYEQYFGPGTRLTVT.

The genes are TRBV20-1 and TRBJ2-3; D is unclear. This CDR3 has 10 residues. Germline V gene data show CDR1 as DFQATT and CDR2 as SNEGSKA (reference sequence). V lost 6 bases, J lost 3 bases, and 4 bases lay in between. The CDR3 region has the DNA TGCAGTGCCAGGACAGATACGCAGTATTTT. Translation gives CSARTDTQYF.

The chain carries TRBV3-1 (or the pseudogene TRBV3-2) and TRBJ1-2; D gene uncertain. The CDR3 runs to 12 residues. V dropped 2 bases and J dropped 5 bases, with 6 bases sitting between them. CDR1 is LGHDT and CDR2 is YNNKEL in the germline V gene (reference sequence). The CDR3 nucleotides read TGTGCCAGCAGCCAAAACCGATATGGCTACACCTTC. Protein sequence: CASSQNRYGYTF.

This clone was seen only once. The genes are TRBV30 and TRBJ2-5; 7 bases are shared with TRBD2. Unmatched junction bases numbered 6, after V lost 0 bases and J lost 5 bases. Germline V gives CDR1 GTSNPN, CDR2 SVGIG (reference sequence). The CDR3 length is 14 residues. The chain's CDR3 is CAWSVRRLAETQYF. CDR3 DNA sequence: TGTGCCTGGAGTGTACGCAGACTAGCCGAGACCCAGTACTTC.

The V call is TRBV19, the J call TRBJ1-1; 8 bases are a match to TRBD1. V was pared by 1 base and J by 3 bases, with 10 bases of the junction left unmatched. Germline CDR1 LNHDA, CDR2 SQIVND (reference sequence). CDR3 length: 17 residues. The CDR3 nucleotides read TGTGCCAGTAGTATAGGGAACAGGGGGTTTAAGGACACTGAAGCTTTCTTT. It codes for CASSIGNRGFKDTEAFF. Full variable domain (outside the CDR3, taken from reference TRBV19 and TRBJ1-1): DGGITQSPKYLFRKEGQNVTLSCEQNLNHDAMYWYRQDPGQGLRLIYYSQIVNDFQKGDIAEGYSVSREKKESFPLTVTSAQKNPTAFYLCASSIGNRGFKDTEAFFGQGTRLTVV.

The chain has TRBV19 and TRBJ1-1, with D perhaps matching TRBD1 (6 bases). The V gene lost 8 bases and the J gene lost 0 bases, with 13 bases spanning the gap. Germline lookup yields CDR1 LNHDA and CDR2 SQIVND (reference sequence). The CDR3 sequence is 14 residues long. The CDR3 here is CASSTGLMNTEAFF. CDR3 nucleotide sequence: TGTGCCAGTTCGACAGGCCTTATGAACACTGAAGCTTTCTTT.

This rearrangement joins TRBV15 to TRBJ1-5, with D uncertain. Trimming shortened V by 0 bases and J by 6 bases, and 12 bases separated the two germline ends. The germline gives CDR1 LNHNV, CDR2 YYDKDF (reference sequence). CDR3 length: 15 amino acids. The CDR3 coding sequence is TGTGCCACCAGCAGAGAAAGAGGCGTAGGTCAGCCCCAGCATTTT. This encodes CATSRERGVGQPQHF.

The rearrangement joins TRBV3-1 (or the pseudogene TRBV3-2) to TRBJ1-2, with TRBD1 as a possible D gene (5 bases). The CDR3 consists of 17 residues. The germline V and J ends were trimmed by 1 base and 1 base, with 16 bases remaining between them. Germline V lookup: CDR1 LGHDT, CDR2 YNNKEL (reference sequence). Here the CDR3 reads CASSQAMGDRHNYGYTF. CDR3 nucleotides: TGTGCCAGCAGCCAAGCCATGGGGGACCGCCATAACTATGGCTACACCTTC.

The chain carries TRBV27 and TRBJ2-7; D is uncertain. CDR3 length: 15 amino acids. Germline V CDR1 and CDR2: MNHEY, SMNVEV (reference sequence). Deletions cut 3 bases from V and 3 bases from J, with 15 bases between. CDR3 nucleotides: TGTGCCAGCAGTTTGAGCAGAGTCGAGCTCTACGAGCAGTACTTC. Translated, it gives CASSLSRVELYEQYF.

The V call is TRBV4-1, the J call TRBJ2-7; D not certain. Germline loops: CDR1 MGHRA, CDR2 YSYEKL. Between the trimmed V and J ends, which lost 1 base and 2 bases, there was a span of 6 bases. This CDR3 is 13 amino acids long. CDR3 region: CASSQGGPYEQYF. CDR3 nucleotides: TGCGCCAGCAGCCAAGGTGGCCCCTACGAGCAGTACTTC.

This chain connects TRBV11-3 to TRBJ2-1; D is undetermined. Germline V gene lookup returns CDR1 SGHNT and CDR2 YENEEA. V was trimmed by 1 base and J by 2 bases, leaving 6 bases between them. The CDR3 is made up of 14 amino acids. The CDR3 region is CASSLGGTYNEQFF. DNA for the CDR3: TGTGCCAGCAGCTTAGGTGGAACCTACAATGAGCAGTTCTTC.

The rearrangement links TRBV4-3 to TRBJ2-7; 8 bases are shared with TRBD2. After removal of 0 bases from V and 6 bases from J, the junction contained 10 bases not matched to a gene. CDR1 and CDR2 (germline): LGHNA, YSLEER. The CDR3 extends over 16 amino acids. The CDR3 is CASSQDRSGGLAEQYF. In nucleotides, the CDR3 is TGCGCCAGCAGCCAAGATCGAAGCGGGGGCCTGGCCGAGCAGTACTTC.